These T cell receptor beta chains were read from a single sample in a study of yellow fever vaccine responses in identical twins. TCRdb analysed the RT-PCR reads with MiXCR anew, one entry per CDR3 protein. The table lists about 2,400 distinct CDR3 sequences, approximately 82% of them singletons. The sample consisted of T cells from blood (PBMCs), unsorted or a sorted subset (not recorded which), taken before or after yellow fever vaccination (not recorded which). Receptors originate from a woman younger than 35 who received the yellow fever vaccine. Each CDR3 is given with its conserved first and last residue. Fields, in order: V gene, J gene, clone size, D gene, CDR3 protein, CDR3 DNA. D genes are given only for firm matches. Size tells how often a clone was seen (once, few, many) or the class of an expanded clone, and some rows leave it out.

V gene: TRBV21-1
J gene: TRBJ2-5
clone size: -
D gene: -
CDR3 protein: CASSKDRGQETQYF
CDR3 DNA: TGTGCCAGCAGCAAGGACAGGGGCCAAGAGACCCAGTACTTC

V gene: TRBV9
J gene: TRBJ1-1
clone size: few
D gene: -
CDR3 protein: CASSDGGNTEAFF
CDR3 DNA: TGTGCCAGCAGCGATGGGGGGAACACTGAAGCTTTCTTT

V gene: TRBV18
J gene: TRBJ2-2
clone size: -
D gene: TRBD1
CDR3 protein: CASSPWDDRGGTGELFF
CDR3 DNA: TGTGCCAGCTCACCATGGGATGACAGGGGCGGCACCGGGGAGCTGTTTTTT

V gene: TRBV7-9
J gene: TRBJ2-7
clone size: few
D gene: -
CDR3 protein: CASSPSRGRNLYEQYF
CDR3 DNA: TGTGCCAGCAGCCCATCGAGGGGCAGGAACCTCTACGAGCAGTACTTC

V gene: TRBV10-3
J gene: TRBJ2-5
clone size: -
D gene: TRBD2
CDR3 protein: CAISEVRGGQETQYF
CDR3 DNA: TGTGCCATCAGTGAGGTCCGGGGGGGCCAGGAGACCCAGTACTTC

V gene: TRBV7-9
J gene: TRBJ2-5
clone size: -
D gene: -
CDR3 protein: CASRKPLSGSQETQYF
CDR3 DNA: TGTGCCAGCAGAAAACCTTTAAGCGGATCACAAGAGACCCAGTACTTC

V gene: TRBV20-1
J gene: TRBJ2-7
clone size: -
D gene: -
CDR3 protein: CSARDDYEQYF
CDR3 DNA: TGCAGTGCTAGGGACGACTACGAGCAGTACTTC

V gene: TRBV4-3
J gene: TRBJ2-7
clone size: -
D gene: -
CDR3 protein: CASSQDSITYEQYF
CDR3 DNA: TGCGCCAGCAGCCAAGATTCGATTACCTACGAGCAGTACTTC

V gene: TRBV20-1
J gene: TRBJ2-1
clone size: few
D gene: TRBD2
CDR3 protein: CSARDVTSEYNEQFF
CDR3 DNA: TGCAGTGCTAGAGATGTGACTAGCGAATACAATGAGCAGTTCTTC

V gene: TRBV2
J gene: TRBJ2-2
clone size: -
D gene: TRBD2
CDR3 protein: CASSRTSGGTGELFF
CDR3 DNA: TGTGCCAGCAGTCGGACTAGCGGGGGCACCGGGGAGCTGTTTTTT

V gene: TRBV14
J gene: TRBJ2-3
clone size: -
D gene: -
CDR3 protein: CASSQRSDYGPDTQYF
CDR3 DNA: TGTGCCAGCAGCCAACGATCGGACTACGGGCCAGATACGCAGTATTTT

V gene: TRBV29-1
J gene: TRBJ2-3
clone size: -
D gene: TRBD1
CDR3 protein: CSVDAGTGSTDTQYF
CDR3 DNA: TGCAGCGTTGATGCTGGGACAGGGTCCACAGATACGCAGTATTTT

V gene: TRBV12-3/TRBV12-4
J gene: TRBJ1-5
clone size: -
D gene: -
CDR3 protein: CASSFAGRGNQPQHF
CDR3 DNA: TGTGCCAGCAGTTTTGCGGGCCGAGGCAATCAGCCCCAGCATTTT

V gene: TRBV15
J gene: TRBJ2-1
clone size: -
D gene: -
CDR3 protein: CATSRESAAEQFF
CDR3 DNA: TGTGCCACCAGCAGAGAGTCGGCCGCCGAGCAGTTCTTC

V gene: TRBV10-3
J gene: TRBJ2-7
clone size: -
D gene: -
CDR3 protein: CAIKEVSSYEQYF
CDR3 DNA: TGTGCCATCAAGGAGGTTTCCTCCTACGAGCAGTACTTC

V gene: TRBV20-1
J gene: TRBJ1-1
clone size: -
D gene: TRBD1
CDR3 protein: CSARDVSGQGLTEAFF
CDR3 DNA: TGCAGTGCTAGAGATGTCTCGGGACAGGGGCTTACTGAAGCTTTCTTT

V gene: TRBV7-2
J gene: TRBJ2-7
clone size: -
D gene: TRBD1
CDR3 protein: CASTRTGTYEQYF
CDR3 DNA: TGTGCCAGCACCAGGACAGGCACCTACGAGCAGTACTTC

V gene: TRBV6-2/TRBV6-3
J gene: TRBJ2-1
clone size: -
D gene: TRBD2
CDR3 protein: CASSYTSGYNEQFF
CDR3 DNA: TGTGCCAGCAGTTACACTAGCGGGTACAATGAGCAGTTCTTC

V gene: TRBV6-4
J gene: TRBJ2-2
clone size: -
D gene: -
CDR3 protein: CASSDRGGSTGELFF
CDR3 DNA: TGTGCCAGCAGTGACAGGGGAGGAAGCACCGGGGAGCTGTTTTTT

V gene: TRBV20-1
J gene: TRBJ2-7
clone size: -
D gene: TRBD2
CDR3 protein: CSGLLAGGIYEQYF
CDR3 DNA: TGCAGTGGCTTATTGGCGGGAGGGATATACGAGCAGTACTTC

V gene: TRBV5-1
J gene: TRBJ2-7
clone size: -
D gene: -
CDR3 protein: CASSLVRGSPYEQYF
CDR3 DNA: TGCGCCAGCAGCTTGGTTCGGGGGTCTCCCTACGAGCAGTACTTC

V gene: TRBV4-1
J gene: TRBJ2-4
clone size: -
D gene: -
CDR3 protein: CASSPGIFGGNIQYF
CDR3 DNA: TGCGCCAGCAGCCCAGGGATTTTCGGTGGAAACATTCAGTACTTC

V gene: TRBV9
J gene: TRBJ1-1
clone size: large
D gene: -
CDR3 protein: CASSVGSANTEAFF
CDR3 DNA: TGTGCCAGCAGCGTAGGTTCAGCCAACACTGAAGCTTTCTTT

V gene: TRBV18
J gene: TRBJ1-1
clone size: -
D gene: -
CDR3 protein: CASSPSRRPNTEAFF
CDR3 DNA: TGTGCCAGCTCACCAAGTCGCAGGCCGAACACTGAAGCTTTCTTT

V gene: TRBV29-1
J gene: TRBJ2-1
clone size: -
D gene: -
CDR3 protein: CSVELALGGYNEQFF
CDR3 DNA: TGCAGCGTTGAATTGGCCTTGGGTGGTTACAATGAGCAGTTCTTC

V gene: TRBV6-5
J gene: TRBJ2-1
clone size: -
D gene: TRBD2
CDR3 protein: CASSYSDGRPYNEQFF
CDR3 DNA: TGTGCCAGCAGTTACTCGGACGGGAGGCCGTACAATGAGCAGTTCTTC

V gene: TRBV29-1
J gene: TRBJ1-4
clone size: -
D gene: TRBD1
CDR3 protein: CSVGQGGEKLFF
CDR3 DNA: TGCAGCGTTGGACAGGGGGGCGAAAAACTGTTTTTT

V gene: TRBV11-1
J gene: TRBJ2-7
clone size: few
D gene: TRBD1
CDR3 protein: CASSLVGQGSEQYF
CDR3 DNA: TGTGCCAGCAGCTTAGTGGGACAGGGGAGCGAGCAGTACTTC

V gene: TRBV7-6
J gene: TRBJ2-3
clone size: -
D gene: TRBD2
CDR3 protein: CASSLRLAGDTQYF
CDR3 DNA: TGTGCCAGCAGCTTGAGACTAGCGGGAGATACGCAGTATTTT

V gene: TRBV5-1
J gene: TRBJ2-7
clone size: -
D gene: TRBD1
CDR3 protein: CASSVGTDHYEQYF
CDR3 DNA: TGCGCCAGCAGTGTTGGGACAGACCACTACGAGCAGTACTTC

V gene: TRBV12-3/TRBV12-4
J gene: TRBJ2-1
clone size: -
D gene: -
CDR3 protein: CASSLNEQFF
CDR3 DNA: TGTGCCAGCAGTTTAAACGAGCAGTTCTTC

V gene: TRBV4-3
J gene: TRBJ2-5
clone size: few
D gene: -
CDR3 protein: CASRAEGEETQYF
CDR3 DNA: TGCGCCAGCCGGGCGGAGGGGGAAGAGACCCAGTACTTC

V gene: TRBV4-1
J gene: TRBJ1-2
clone size: large
D gene: -
CDR3 protein: CASSQGSVRGYTF
CDR3 DNA: TGCGCCAGCAGCCAAGGCAGTGTAAGGGGCTACACCTTC

V gene: TRBV7-1
J gene: TRBJ1-6
clone size: -
D gene: TRBD1
CDR3 protein: CASSPGTGSYNSPLHF
CDR3 DNA: TGTGCCAGCAGCCCAGGGACAGGATCCTATAATTCACCCCTCCACTTT

V gene: TRBV12-3/TRBV12-4
J gene: TRBJ2-1
clone size: few
D gene: TRBD2
CDR3 protein: CASSAGGRYNEQFF
CDR3 DNA: TGTGCCAGCAGCGCGGGAGGGCGCTACAATGAGCAGTTCTTC

V gene: TRBV19
J gene: TRBJ1-5
clone size: -
D gene: -
CDR3 protein: CASSIGHKGPQHF
CDR3 DNA: TGTGCCAGTAGTATCGGGCACAAAGGGCCCCAGCATTTT

V gene: TRBV28
J gene: TRBJ2-2
clone size: -
D gene: -
CDR3 protein: CASSPLGDTGELFF
CDR3 DNA: TGTGCCAGCAGTCCACTGGGCGACACCGGGGAGCTGTTTTTT

V gene: TRBV6-1
J gene: TRBJ1-2
clone size: -
D gene: -
CDR3 protein: CASRTGADANYGYTF
CDR3 DNA: TGTGCCAGCAGGACGGGCGCGGACGCTAACTATGGCTACACCTTC

V gene: TRBV11-1
J gene: TRBJ2-7
clone size: -
D gene: -
CDR3 protein: CASSPRDRSYEQYF
CDR3 DNA: TGTGCCAGCAGCCCAAGGGACCGATCCTACGAGCAGTACTTC

V gene: TRBV29-1
J gene: TRBJ2-7
clone size: -
D gene: -
CDR3 protein: CSVVRAKQSYEQYF
CDR3 DNA: TGCAGCGTTGTCCGGGCTAAGCAGAGCTACGAGCAGTACTTC

V gene: TRBV7-6
J gene: TRBJ2-1
clone size: -
D gene: -
CDR3 protein: CASSLGPSSYNEQFF
CDR3 DNA: TGTGCCAGCAGCTTAGGCCCGAGCTCCTACAATGAGCAGTTCTTC

V gene: TRBV12-3/TRBV12-4
J gene: TRBJ1-1
clone size: -
D gene: -
CDR3 protein: CASSSHTNQGLGTEAFF
CDR3 DNA: TGTGCCAGCAGTTCACATACCAACCAGGGGTTAGGCACTGAAGCTTTCTTT

V gene: TRBV30
J gene: TRBJ2-3
clone size: -
D gene: TRBD2
CDR3 protein: CAWSVWGLAGDTDTQYF
CDR3 DNA: TGTGCCTGGAGTGTATGGGGACTAGCGGGGGACACAGATACGCAGTATTTT

V gene: TRBV4-1
J gene: TRBJ1-5
clone size: -
D gene: -
CDR3 protein: CASSPVGYSNQPQHF
CDR3 DNA: TGCGCCAGCAGCCCAGTGGGCTATAGCAATCAGCCCCAACATTTT

V gene: TRBV11-1
J gene: TRBJ2-7
clone size: -
D gene: -
CDR3 protein: CASSPGAPSEQYF
CDR3 DNA: TGTGCCAGCAGCCCCGGGGCTCCGAGCGAGCAGTACTTC

V gene: TRBV21-1
J gene: TRBJ2-1
clone size: once
D gene: -
CDR3 protein: CASSNVGIYNEQFF
CDR3 DNA: TGTGCCAGCAGCAACGTAGGTATCTACAATGAGCAGTTCTTC

V gene: TRBV11-3
J gene: TRBJ2-7
clone size: -
D gene: -
CDR3 protein: CASGAEGGYEQYF
CDR3 DNA: TGTGCCAGCGGAGCGGAGGGGGGTTACGAGCAGTACTTC

V gene: TRBV12-3/TRBV12-4
J gene: TRBJ2-5
clone size: -
D gene: TRBD2
CDR3 protein: CASSPGLAGGQETQYF
CDR3 DNA: TGTGCCAGCAGTCCAGGACTAGCGGGGGGTCAAGAGACCCAGTACTTC

V gene: TRBV6-5
J gene: TRBJ2-3
clone size: -
D gene: TRBD2
CDR3 protein: CASSYTGGAADTQYF
CDR3 DNA: TGTGCCAGCAGTTACACCGGGGGGGCCGCGGATACGCAGTATTTT

V gene: TRBV4-1
J gene: TRBJ2-5
clone size: -
D gene: TRBD1
CDR3 protein: CASAGTGEETQYF
CDR3 DNA: TGCGCCAGCGCCGGGACAGGGGAAGAGACCCAGTACTTC

V gene: TRBV12-3/TRBV12-4
J gene: TRBJ2-7
clone size: -
D gene: -
CDR3 protein: CASSLGRQTYEQYF
CDR3 DNA: TGTGCCAGCAGTTTGGGGCGACAGACCTACGAGCAGTACTTC

V gene: TRBV29-1
J gene: TRBJ2-1
clone size: -
D gene: TRBD2
CDR3 protein: CSALAGDYNEQFF
CDR3 DNA: TGCAGCGCGTTAGCGGGGGACTACAATGAGCAGTTCTTC

V gene: TRBV24-1
J gene: TRBJ2-1
clone size: -
D gene: -
CDR3 protein: CATRGAEYNEQFF
CDR3 DNA: TGTGCCACCAGGGGGGCGGAATACAATGAGCAGTTCTTC

V gene: TRBV29-1
J gene: TRBJ1-1
clone size: -
D gene: -
CDR3 protein: CSVVSPNSGPLEAFF
CDR3 DNA: TGCAGCGTTGTGTCTCCCAATTCCGGGCCCCTTGAAGCTTTCTTT

V gene: TRBV25-1
J gene: TRBJ2-7
clone size: -
D gene: TRBD2
CDR3 protein: CASSRLADYYEQYF
CDR3 DNA: TGTGCCAGCAGCCGACTAGCGGATTACTACGAGCAGTACTTC

V gene: TRBV7-2
J gene: TRBJ2-1
clone size: few
D gene: -
CDR3 protein: CASSLAGLASSYNEQFF
CDR3 DNA: TGTGCCAGCAGCTTAGCGGGGCTAGCGAGCTCCTACAATGAGCAGTTCTTC

V gene: TRBV11-1
J gene: TRBJ2-1
clone size: -
D gene: -
CDR3 protein: CASSQYSDEQFF
CDR3 DNA: TGTGCCAGCAGCCAGTACAGCGATGAGCAGTTCTTC